This TCR beta chain was retrieved from a study of T cell repertoires in cytomegalovirus infection (dated by TCRdb to between 2019 and 2020). Regarding the study in general: Peptide stimulations targeted recently identified HLA-C-restricted CMV epitopes, whose presentation resists viral immunomodulation, together with well-studied HLA-B-restricted epitopes. The HLA type of each donor mattered for the analysis, because public TCR beta signatures pointed to carriage of CMV infection along with the matching HLA type.

The sample was run on an Illumina HiSeq 1500. TCRdb reprocessed the public reads (quality trimming at Q25 with fastp, clone calling with MiXCR) and kept in-frame beta chains. One record per CDR3 amino acid sequence lists the most common genes and DNA. The sample table holds about 920,000 distinct CDR3 sequences, of which approximately 33% were seen once. In total, the top ten clones hold roughly an eighth of the sample. According to the study, the label for this sample's treatment or condition signals: in vitro stimulation with specific CMV peptide epitopes to enrich CMV-specific T cells. As encoded in the germline V gene, CDR1 is MNHNS while CDR2 is SASEGT. Trimming removed 6 bases from V and 5 bases from J, leaving 13 bases between the germline ends. Including the terminal cysteine and phenylalanine, the CDR3 comprises 14 residues. Of all the DNA, just the CDR3 is kept, 42 bases in frame from base 1.

The paper's findings and limits, for the study overall: In both this cohort and an independent roughly 360-donor cohort, the cumulative frequency of public TCR beta family members distinguished carriers of CMV infection plus the relevant HLA type. The ex vivo response was dominated by HLA-C-restricted CMV-specific TCR beta clonotypes, which also provided the single most frequent clonotype in two of eight donors.

This clonotype was seen repeatedly, ten times or more. The clone's antigen remains unknown. No base-level quality is on record; no much larger clone is a single base apart. Rearrangement joined TRBV6-1 to TRBJ1-4, with the D gene not confidently named. The sequencing used cultured CD8+ T cells from PBMCs, collected from culture after CMV antigen stimulation. This receptor was identified in a human donor in good health (CMV status not recorded). Some clones in this sample may be carry-over from other donors' samples. Read as DNA, the sequence is TGTGCCAGCAGGCCCGCCGGGCTCAATGAAAAACTGTTTTTT. The translation is CASRPAGLNEKLFF.